The rows below give T cell receptor beta chains drawn from one sample of a study of cytomegalovirus exposure and HLA in healthy donors. Assay: immunoSEQ multiplex PCR; the TCRdb copy retains only in-frame clones and omits some. This sample's clone table lists around 50,000 clones. Sequencing used PBMCs. These receptors all come from a female donor in good health and CMV-seronegative. CDR3s include the opening cysteine and the closing phenylalanine or tryptophan. The D gene is left open where the match is weak.

TRBJ2-3 TRBV9 NA CASSPPQGRTDTQYF TGTGCCAGCAGCCCCCCCCAGGGCCGCACAGATACGCAGTATTTT
TRBJ2-3 TRBV30 TRBD2 CAWTPSGGTDTQYF TGTGCCTGGACCCCTAGCGGGGGCACAGATACGCAGTATTTT
TRBJ2-2 TRBV7-3 TRBD2 CASSLRGGRNTGELFF TGTGCCAGCAGTCTTCGCGGGGGGCGAAACACCGGGGAGCTGTTTTTT
TRBJ2-5 TRBV18 NA CASSPYTPTGRGWETQYF TGTGCCAGCTCACCTTACACACCCACCGGTAGGGGCTGGGAGACCCAGTACTTC
TRBJ2-7 TRBV7-9 NA CASSSVRGRAYEQYF TGTGCCAGCAGCTCGGTGCGGGGCAGAGCCTACGAGCAGTACTTC
TRBJ2-7 TRBV9 TRBD1 CASSAQRDSKQYF TGTGCCAGCAGCGCACAAAGGGACAGCAAGCAGTACTTC
TRBJ1-2 TRBV30 NA CACQGGAVYGYTF TGTGCCTGTCAAGGGGGGGCGGTCTATGGCTACACCTTC
TRBJ1-6 TRBV9 TRBD1 CASSAQGAWNSPLHF TGTGCCAGCAGCGCCCAGGGGGCTTGGAATTCACCCCTCCACTTT
TRBJ1-2 TRBV20-1 NA CSARSGEGYTF TGCAGTGCTAGATCCGGGGAAGGCTACACCTTC
TRBJ2-1 TRBV7-9 TRBD2 CASSLESGGAGEQFF TGTGCCAGCAGCTTAGAGAGCGGGGGGGCGGGTGAGCAGTTCTTC
TRBJ2-1 TRBV27 NA CASSLAPISSYNEQFF TGTGCCAGCAGTTTGGCCCCGATAAGCTCCTACAATGAGCAGTTCTTC
TRBJ2-7 TRBV6-5 TRBD2 CASSHGRGGYEQYF TGTGCCAGCAGTCACGGGAGGGGGGGCTACGAGCAGTACTTC
TRBJ1-1 TRBV6-1 NA CASSVHAGTEAFF TGTGCCAGCAGTGTCCACGCAGGGACTGAAGCTTTCTTT
TRBJ2-3 TRBV19 NA CASSIAGRAGTDTQYF TGTGCCAGTAGTATAGCGGGCAGGGCGGGCACAGATACGCAGTATTTT
TRBJ2-1 TRBV4-1 TRBD2 CASSQDAGAVNEQFF TGCGCCAGCAGCCAAGACGCGGGAGCAGTCAATGAGCAGTTCTTC
TRBJ1-4 TRBV7-2 NA CASSTYRVGKLFF TGTGCCAGCAGCACCTACAGGGTTGGAAAACTGTTTTTT
TRBJ2-7 TRBV5-1 NA CASSFGASSYEQYF TGCGCCAGCAGCTTCGGAGCGTCCTCCTACGAGCAGTACTTC
TRBJ1-2 TRBV5-4 TRBD1 CASSLEGGNGYTF TGTGCCAGCAGCTTGGAAGGGGGCAACGGCTACACCTTC
TRBJ2-1 TRBV25-1 NA CASSVADWYNEQFF TGTGCCAGCAGTGTAGCCGATTGGTACAATGAGCAGTTCTTC
TRBJ1-5 TRBV15 NA CATREGAQPQHF TGTGCCACCCGAGAGGGTGCGCAGCCCCAGCATTTT
TRBJ1-3 TRBV29-1 NA CSAETVAELNTIYF TGCAGCGCCGAGACTGTGGCGGAGTTAAACACCATATATTTT
TRBJ2-3 TRBV5-6 TRBD1 CASSRTGTGGTDTQYF TGTGCCAGCAGCCGGACCGGGACAGGAGGGACAGATACGCAGTATTTT
TRBJ1-6 TRBV18 TRBD1 CASSPGQGYGSPLHF TGTGCCAGCTCACCCGGACAGGGGTACGGTTCACCCCTCCACTTT
TRBJ2-7 TRBV6-6 TRBD1 CASSYWDRDYEQYF TGTGCCAGCAGTTACTGGGACAGGGACTACGAGCAGTACTTC
TRBJ2-3 TRBV5-1 NA CASSLDRVTDTQYF TGCGCCAGCAGCTTGGATAGAGTTACAGATACGCAGTATTTT
TRBJ1-2 TRBV2 NA CASTGKGANYGYTF TGTGCCAGCACCGGAAAGGGAGCTAACTATGGCTACACCTTC
TRBJ1-1 TRBV9 TRBD1 CASSVAGHRGDEAFF TGTGCCAGCAGCGTAGCTGGGCACAGGGGGGATGAAGCTTTCTTT
TRBJ2-3 TRBV9 NA CASSRGNEGSTDTQYF TGTGCCAGCAGCCGGGGTAATGAGGGTAGCACAGATACGCAGTATTTT
TRBJ1-5 TRBV11-3 NA CASSSQGEDQYSNQPQHF TGTGCCAGCAGCTCACAGGGAGAAGACCAATATAGCAATCAGCCCCAGCATTTT
TRBJ1-2 TRBV6-1 NA CASNMGGDGYGYTF TGTGCCAGCAATATGGGAGGGGACGGCTATGGCTACACCTTC
TRBJ2-7 TRBV5-1 TRBD1 CASSLVGTGGYEQYF TGCGCCAGCAGCTTGGTCGGGACAGGGGGCTACGAGCAGTACTTC
TRBJ1-4 TRBV19 NA CASTAQGTNEKLFF TGTGCCAGTACCGCACAGGGTACTAATGAAAAACTGTTTTTT
TRBJ1-2 TRBV9 NA CASTSLPPGEVGYTF TGTGCCAGCACCTCCCTCCCCCCGGGGGAGGTTGGCTACACCTTC
TRBJ1-2 TRBV9 TRBD1 CASGRGTGTGYTF TGTGCCAGCGGGAGAGGGACAGGGACTGGCTACACCTTC
TRBJ2-3 TRBV29-1 NA CSAVVAGPSTDTQYF TGCAGCGCTGTCGTGGCTGGTCCTAGCACAGATACGCAGTATTTT
TRBJ1-1 TRBV9 TRBD1 CASRATGVATEAFF TGTGCCAGCAGAGCGACAGGGGTAGCCACTGAAGCTTTCTTT
TRBJ2-2 TRBV19 NA CASSISVGELFF TGTGCCAGTAGTATCTCGGTCGGGGAGCTGTTTTTT
TRBJ1-3 TRBV30 NA CAWSPGFGGNTIYF TGTGCCTGGAGTCCAGGGTTCGGGGGAAACACCATATATTTT
TRBJ2-7 TRBV5-4 NA CASSNGGGADEQYF TGTGCCAGCAGTAACGGTGGGGGGGCGGACGAGCAGTACTTC
TRBJ2-2 TRBV30 NA CAWSPGAGELFF TGTGCCTGGTCCCCAGGGGCCGGGGAGCTGTTTTTT
TRBJ1-5 TRBV7-2 NA CASSSAGTGSNQPQHF TGTGCCAGCAGCTCGGCGGGGACTGGGAGCAATCAGCCCCAGCATTTT
TRBJ2-1 TRBV7-9 NA CASSLGGEQFF TGTGCCAGCAGCTTAGGCGGAGAGCAGTTCTTC
TRBJ2-2 TRBV5-6 NA CASSFWSGTLAGELFF TGTGCCAGCAGCTTCTGGTCTGGCACGCTAGCCGGGGAGCTGTTTTTT